This TCR beta chain was sequenced for a study of blood T cells in healthy people across ages. The CDR3 contains 21 residues. The germline gives CDR1 ENHRY, CDR2 SYGVKD. V dropped 11 bases and J dropped 4; count of bases not matched to a gene: 28. As for this clonotype: Its antigen remains unidentified.

Combining a sample-barcoded 5' primer with a J-beta primer mix, a second PCR ran for roughly 7 to 11 cycles. Sequencing of every sample gave 2.5 million or more CDR3-containing paired-end reads. TCRdb recomputed calls from the 5' RACE reads with MiXCR, one row per CDR3 protein. The sample holds 1.5 million to 2 million distinct CDR3 sequences; about 31% are singletons and the top ten take over 9%. Broader study findings: More naive CD4+ cells and higher diversity were found in long-lived than in aged donors.

The genes are TRBV10-3 and TRBJ2-1; 11 bases are shared with TRBD1. Sequencing was done on a sample of blood. The sequence derives from a woman aged 25 to 39 in good health. CDR3 protein: CAGTVGQGERARDPSYNEQFF. The CDR3 DNA reads TGTGCCGGGACGGTGGGACAGGGGGAACGGGCCCGGGACCCATCGTACAATGAGCAGTTCTTC.